The 28 T cell receptor beta chains below were found in one sample sequenced in a study of CD8+CD57+ T cells in acquired aplastic anemia. The study profiled TCR beta VDJ and CDR3 using genomic DNA as template. Using its own MiXCR run on the reads, TCRdb lists one record per CDR3 protein. The repertoire consists of roughly 240,000 distinct CDR3 sequences, with approximately 45% occurring once and the leading ten covering 7.8%. Those patients picked for sequencing had displayed CD8+CD57+ cell expansion on flow cytometry. Sequenced material: sorted CD4+, CD8+, or CD8+CD57+ T cells (not recorded which) from PBMCs. Every receptor here comes from a human donor with aplastic anemia.

Notes on this clonotype: This is likely a read error, given that the CDR3 carries no conserved phenylalanine or tryptophan at its end. It is unclear where the CDR3 begins or ends on the DNA, so no DNA is shown, and the CDR3 is as TCRdb lists it. The chain links TRBV9 to TRBJ1-6; the table names TRBD1, a call not compared with the DNA. Counting both end residues, the CDR3 totals 8 amino acids. Germline-derived CDR1 and CDR2 are SGDLS and YYNGEE. This CDR3 reads CASSVEQG.

A few counts support this clonotype. Given a much more abundant clone one base away, this may be a read error. Likely a read error: the CDR3 ends without its conserved phenylalanine or tryptophan. V usage is TRBV7-6 and J usage is TRBJ1-1; no definite D call. V was cut by 1 base and J by 2 bases, with 5 bases left in between. This CDR3 region has 13 residues. The V gene's germline CDR1 is SGHVS and CDR2 FNYEAQ. This CDR3 reads CASSLGINTEAFL. In DNA form, the CDR3 reads TGTGCCAGCAGCTTAGGCATAAACACTGAAGCTTTCCTT.

This chain uses TRBV7-2 with TRBJ2-3; D not certain. Germline V gene data show CDR1 as SGHTA and CDR2 as FQGNSA. The CDR3 covers 16 residues. With 4 bases removed from V and 2 bases from J, the gap between germline ends came to 16 bases. CDR3 in DNA: TGTGCCAGCAGCTACACTCGGATTGAACTCACAGATACGCAGTATTTT. Its translation is CASSYTRIELTDTQYF.

For this clonotype: Sequence at one end of the junction differs from germline and may be a read error. This chain links TRBV20-1 with TRBJ2-7, with 9 bases that match TRBD2. This CDR3 has 14 residues. Looked up from germline, CDR1 is DFQATT and CDR2 is SNEGSKA (reference sequence). CDR3 loop: CSTSFAGGSYEQYF. CDR3 nucleotide sequence: TGCAGTACTAGTTTTGCGGGGGGGTCCTACGAGCAGTACTTC.

The chain combines TRBV20-1 with TRBJ2-7; D not certain. Trimming cost V 3 bases and J 5 bases, with 8 bases left between them. CDR3 length: 11 amino acids. Germline values: CDR1 DFQATT, CDR2 SNEGSKA (reference sequence). The CDR3 DNA follows: TGCAGTGCTAGTCGCACCCACGAGCAGTACTTC. It encodes CSASRTHEQYF.

The rearrangement uses TRBV20-1 and TRBJ1-6, with D possibly matching TRBD1 (6 bases). This CDR3 has 13 residues. The germline V gene has CDR1 DFQATT and CDR2 SNEGSKA (reference sequence). Trimming removed 2 bases at V and 8 bases at J, with 10 bases between. The CDR3 DNA reads as TGCAGTGCTAGAACAGGGACTGATTCACCCCTCCACTTT. Encoded protein: CSARTGTDSPLHF.

This clonotype has more than one count but fewer than ten. The chain is built from TRBV7-6 and TRBJ1-3, with D maybe TRBD1 (5 bases). The germline CDR1 and CDR2 sequences are SGHVS and FNYEAQ. V was clipped by 2 bases and J by 0 bases, with 14 bases between them. The CDR3 totals 17 residues. The CDR3 loop reads CASSLPPGRASGNTIYF. The CDR3 DNA is TGTGCCAGCAGCTTACCACCGGGACGAGCCTCTGGAAACACCATATATTTT.

V gene TRBV24-1 combines with J gene TRBJ1-5; D is possibly TRBD1 (6 bases). The CDR3 is 14 amino acids. Germline CDR1 reads KGHDR; CDR2 reads SFDVKD. V lost 5 bases and J lost 2, with 9 bases in between. CDR3: CATSARGGNQPQHF. The DNA for the CDR3 is TGTGCCACCAGTGCCAGGGGAGGCAATCAGCCCCAGCATTTT.

This chain joins TRBV7-9 and TRBJ1-2; possibly TRBD1 for D (6 bases). The germline gives CDR1 SEHNR, CDR2 FQNEAQ (reference sequence). With 1 base removed from V and 3 bases from J, the gap between germline ends came to 15 bases. This CDR3 region has 16 residues. As DNA, the CDR3 is TGTGCCAGCAGCTTAGAGTCCGGACAGCTCTACTATGGCTACACCTTC. This encodes CASSLESGQLYYGYTF.

The chain combines TRBV6-4 with TRBJ2-5; unclear D gene. The CDR3 runs 13 residues. Trimming left V 3 bases short and J 5 bases short, with 10 bases between. Germline V lookup: CDR1 MRHNA, CDR2 SNTAGT. The CDR3 reads CASSEKGFETQYF. CDR3 in DNA: TGTGCCAGCAGTGAAAAGGGTTTCGAGACCCAGTACTTC.

The chain carries TRBV14 and TRBJ2-7, with D uncertain. This CDR3 is built from 14 residues. Germline V gives CDR1 SGHDN, CDR2 FVKESK. The V gene lost 1 base and the J gene lost 2 bases, with 9 bases spanning the gap. CDR3 nucleotide sequence: TGTGCCAGCAGCCAAGCCGGACGGACCTACGAGCAGTACTTC. Residues: CASSQAGRTYEQYF.

This clonotype appeared many times. The chain joins TRBV6-2 or TRBV6-3 to TRBJ2-3, with 10 positions matching TRBD2. CDR3 size: 15 residues. V trimming: 6 bases; J trimming: 3 bases; junction bases outside the gene matches: 6. Per the germline V gene, CDR1 is MNHEY and CDR2 is SVGEGT. The CDR3 DNA is TGTGCCAGCAGCCGAGGACTAGCGGAAACAGATACGCAGTATTTT. This codes for CASSRGLAETDTQYF.

The chain recombines TRBV7-6 with TRBJ2-7; D assignment may be TRBD1 or TRBD2 (5 bases each). CDR1 is SGHVS, CDR2 FNYEAQ, per germline. V lost 1 base and J 2 bases, leaving 12 bases between the germline ends. The CDR3 length is 15 residues. This CDR3 is CASSLDGDPTYEQYF. CDR3 DNA sequence: TGTGCCAGCAGCTTAGACGGGGACCCAACCTACGAGCAGTACTTC. Drawing the rest from reference TRBV7-6 and TRBJ2-7, the complete variable domain is GAGVSQSPRYKVTKRGQDVALRCDPISGHVSLYWYRQALGQGPEFLTYFNYEAQQDKSGLPNDRFSAERPEGSISTLTIQRTEQRDSAMYRCASSLDGDPTYEQYFGPGTRLTVT.

The chain recombines TRBV29-1 with TRBJ2-1; 10 bases agree with TRBD2. The V and J ends lost 6 bases and 9 bases, in that order; junction bases with no gene match: 8. The CDR3 runs to 13 residues. CDR1 is SQVTM, CDR2 ANQGSEA, per germline. CDR3 in amino acids: CSVALAGDFEQFF. Written as DNA, the CDR3 is TGCAGCGTCGCGCTAGCGGGAGATTTTGAGCAGTTCTTC.

This clonotype was counted at least ten times. The V call is TRBV13, the J call TRBJ1-6, with TRBD1 as a possible D gene (5 bases). V lost 3 bases, J lost 7 bases, and 16 bases lay in between. The CDR3 consists of 16 residues. In germline, CDR1 is PRHDT, CDR2 FYEKMQ (reference sequence). DNA of the CDR3: TGTGCCAGCAGCTTGGGGGGTTTGCAAGCGAATTCACCCCTCCACTTT. It encodes CASSLGGLQANSPLHF.

The rearrangement joins TRBV7-9 to TRBJ2-1; D possibly corresponds to TRBD2 (5 bases). The CDR3 has 15 residues. Per the germline V gene, CDR1 is SEHNR and CDR2 is FQNEAQ (reference sequence). V dropped 5 bases and J dropped 0 bases, with 11 bases sitting between them. In nucleotides, the CDR3 is TGTGCCAGCAGCACCACCGGGAACTCCTACAATGAGCAGTTCTTC. Translated: CASSTTGNSYNEQFF.

The chain employs TRBV2 and TRBJ2-2; 10 bases map to TRBD1. J lost 4 bases, V lost 6 bases, and 2 bases had no gene match. There are 14 residues in the CDR3. Germline assignment: CDR1 SNHLY and CDR2 FYNNEI. The CDR3 spells CASRGDRGTGELFF. In DNA form, the CDR3 reads TGTGCCAGCAGGGGGGACAGGGGCACCGGGGAGCTGTTTTTT.

This clonotype was observed a few times. The V call is TRBV28, the J call TRBJ2-7; the match to TRBD1 covers 9 bases. CDR3 size: 14 residues. Per the germline V gene, CDR1 is MDHEN and CDR2 is SYDVKM. V shed 5 bases and J 6 bases; nucleotides not matched to a gene: 8. This chain's CDR3 is CASSERDRVLEQYF. In DNA form, the CDR3 reads TGTGCCAGCAGTGAAAGGGACAGGGTCCTCGAGCAGTACTTC.

This clonotype showed up just a few times. This chain links TRBV30 with TRBJ2-3; the D gene is possibly TRBD2 (6 bases). Germline V gene lookup returns CDR1 GTSNPN and CDR2 SVGIG (reference sequence). This CDR3 region has 16 residues. Deletions cut 1 base from V and 6 bases from J, with 20 bases between. The CDR3 sequence: CAWSALSTAGSDTQYF. Written as DNA, the CDR3 is TGTGCCTGGAGTGCTCTATCGACCGCGGGGTCGGATACGCAGTATTTT.

Many counts were recorded for this clonotype. The chain uses TRBV29-1 and TRBJ1-1; maybe TRBD1 (6 bases). CDR1 SQVTM and CDR2 ANQGSEA come from the germline V gene. V shed 5 bases and J shed 5 bases, with 18 bases lying between them. The CDR3 length is 14 residues. CDR3 amino acids: CSVPGAGGNTEAFF. For the CDR3, the DNA is TGCAGCGTTCCTGGGGCGGGGGGCAATACTGAAGCTTTCTTT.

In this sample, this clonotype turned up once. The chain uses TRBV5-4 and TRBJ2-1, with 10 bases that match TRBD2. Per germline, CDR1 SGHNT and CDR2 YYREEE (reference sequence). The CDR3 covers 15 residues. V trimming: 3 bases; J trimming: 7 bases; junction bases outside the gene matches: 7. CDR3 bases: TGTGCCAGCAGCTCTAGCGGGAGCTGGGGAAATGAGCAGTTCTTC. This translates into CASSSSGSWGNEQFF. Combining the CDR3 with reference TRBV5-4 and TRBJ2-1 gives the whole variable domain ETGVTQSPTHLIKTRGQQVTLRCSSQSGHNTVSWYQQALGQGPQFIFQYYREEENGRGNFPPRFSGLQFPNYSSELNVNALELDDSALYLCASSSSGSWGNEQFFGPGTRLTVL.

This clonotype was counted between two and nine times. A single base separates this from a much larger clone, so it may be a read error. This chain joins TRBV29-1 and TRBJ2-7, with TRBD1 matching over 7 bases. CDR1 and CDR2 from the germline V gene are SQVTM and ANQGSEA. Trimming cost V 6 bases and J 3 bases; bases outside gene matches: 14. This CDR3 region has 15 residues. CDR3 region: CSVAGTERVLYEQYF. The CDR3 DNA sequence: TGCAGCGTCGCCGGGACAGAAAGGGTTCTCTACGAGCAGTACTTC.

This clonotype has only a few counts. The V call is TRBV28, the J call TRBJ2-1, with 9 bases identical to TRBD2. V trimming: 6 bases; J trimming: 4 bases; junction bases outside the gene matches: 4. This CDR3 region has 14 residues. Germline-derived CDR1 and CDR2 are MDHEN and SYDVKM. The CDR3 is CASRPSGAYNEQFF. The CDR3 nucleotides are TGTGCCAGCAGGCCTAGCGGGGCTTACAATGAGCAGTTCTTC.

This clonotype was seen at least ten times. In nucleotides, the CDR3 is TGCGCCAGCAGCCAAGATCAGGACAGCGTTCAGCCCCAGCATTTT. Its translation: CASSQDQDSVQPQHF. The rearrangement uses TRBV4-3 and TRBJ1-5; maybe TRBD1 (6 bases). The CDR3 loop spans 15 amino acids. V was clipped by 0 bases and J by 6 bases, with 12 bases between them. Germline V lookup: CDR1 LGHNA, CDR2 YSLEER.

Worth noting for this clonotype: Sequence at one end of the junction differs from germline and may be a read error. The V call is TRBV4-2, the J call TRBJ2-5, with 12 bases identical to TRBD2. Germline V CDR1 and CDR2: LGHNA, YNFKEQ. The CDR3 totals 15 residues. The CDR3 sequence is CATSQDGTSGETQYF. CDR3 DNA: TGTGCCACCAGCCAAGATGGGACTAGCGGGGAGACCCAGTACTTC.

This chain uses TRBV7-6 with TRBJ2-3; 9 bases fit TRBD2. This CDR3 has 16 residues. The trim removed 4 bases at V and 8 bases at J, leaving 13 bases unmatched. Per the germline V gene, CDR1 is SGHVS and CDR2 is FNYEAQ. CDR3 sequence: CASSSRLASGDLTQYF. CDR3 nucleotides: TGTGCCAGCAGCTCTCGCTTGGCTAGCGGGGATCTTACGCAGTATTTT.

This clonotype was seen repeatedly, ten times or more. The V and J genes are TRBV4-1 and TRBJ1-2; 8 bases are shared with TRBD1. CDR3 length: 15 amino acids. V trimming: 3 bases; J trimming: 2 bases; junction bases outside the gene matches: 5. CDR1 is MGHRA, CDR2 YSYEKL, per germline. The CDR3 protein is CASSQERTGNYGYTF. In DNA, the CDR3 is TGCGCCAGCAGCCAGGAACGGACAGGGAACTATGGCTACACCTTC.

This chain joins TRBV25-1 and TRBJ2-7; tentatively, D is TRBD1 or TRBD2 (5 bases each). The CDR3 sequence is 14 residues long. CDR1 is MGHDK, CDR2 SYGVNS, per germline. Trimming cost V 4 bases and J 1 base, with 11 bases left between them. CDR3 sequence (DNA): TGTGCCAGCAGTGGGGACGGATCATCCTACGAGCAGTACTTC. Translating it yields CASSGDGSSYEQYF.